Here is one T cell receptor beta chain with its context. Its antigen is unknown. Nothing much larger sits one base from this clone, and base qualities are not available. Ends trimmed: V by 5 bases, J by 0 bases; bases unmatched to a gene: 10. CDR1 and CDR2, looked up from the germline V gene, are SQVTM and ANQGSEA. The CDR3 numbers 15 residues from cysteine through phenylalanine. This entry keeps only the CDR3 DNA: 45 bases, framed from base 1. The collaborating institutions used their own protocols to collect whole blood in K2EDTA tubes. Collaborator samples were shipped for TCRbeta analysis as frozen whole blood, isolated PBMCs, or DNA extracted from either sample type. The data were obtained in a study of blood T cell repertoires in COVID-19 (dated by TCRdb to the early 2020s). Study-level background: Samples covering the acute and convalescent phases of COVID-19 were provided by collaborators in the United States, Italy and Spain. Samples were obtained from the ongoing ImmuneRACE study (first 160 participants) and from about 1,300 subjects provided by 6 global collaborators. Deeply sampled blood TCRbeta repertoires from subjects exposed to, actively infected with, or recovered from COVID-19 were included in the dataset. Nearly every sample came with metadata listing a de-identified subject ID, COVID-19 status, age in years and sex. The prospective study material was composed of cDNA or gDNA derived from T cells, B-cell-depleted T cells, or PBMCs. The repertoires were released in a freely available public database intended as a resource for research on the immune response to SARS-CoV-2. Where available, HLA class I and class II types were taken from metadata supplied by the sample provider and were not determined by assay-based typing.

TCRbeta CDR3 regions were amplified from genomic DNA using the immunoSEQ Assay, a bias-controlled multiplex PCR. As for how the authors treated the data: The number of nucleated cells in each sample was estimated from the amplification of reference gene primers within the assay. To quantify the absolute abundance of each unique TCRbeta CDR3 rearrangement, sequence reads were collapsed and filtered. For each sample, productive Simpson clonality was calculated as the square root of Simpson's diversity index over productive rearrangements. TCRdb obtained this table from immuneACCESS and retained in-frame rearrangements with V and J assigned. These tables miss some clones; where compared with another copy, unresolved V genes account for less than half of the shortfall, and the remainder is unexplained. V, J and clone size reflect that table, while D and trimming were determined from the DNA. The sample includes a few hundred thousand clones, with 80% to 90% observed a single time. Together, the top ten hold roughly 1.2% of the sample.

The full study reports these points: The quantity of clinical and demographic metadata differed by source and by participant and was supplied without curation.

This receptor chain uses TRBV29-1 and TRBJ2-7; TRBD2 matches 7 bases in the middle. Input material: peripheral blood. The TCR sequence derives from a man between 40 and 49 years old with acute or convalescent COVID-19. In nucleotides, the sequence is TGCAGCGTTCTGGGGGGGACGGTAAGCTCCTACGAGCAGTACTTC. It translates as CSVLGGTVSSYEQYF.